This is a list of T cell receptor beta chains from one sample in a study of response to subunit inactivated influenza vaccine. One entry per CDR3 protein results from TCRdb running MiXCR on the RT-PCR reads. The data contain about 800,000 distinct CDR3 sequences, over 20% of them singletons. Material: PBMCs from blood, obtained about 5 days after vaccination. Receptors were obtained from a man aged 45-65 years who received an inactivated influenza vaccine. Both conserved end residues are part of each CDR3. The D gene is left open where the match is weak. Expanded clones get a size class; other rows say once, few or many, or leave the size out.

v_gene	abundance	d_gene	j_gene	CDR3aa	CDR3nt
TRBV29-1	few	TRBD2	TRBJ2-2	CSVQASGRPGELFF	TGCAGCGTTCAGGCTAGCGGGAGACCCGGGGAGCTGTTTTTT
TRBV4-3	few	TRBD1	TRBJ2-3	CASSQDWGQFSTDTQYF	TGCGCCAGCAGCCAAGATTGGGGACAGTTTAGCACAGATACGCAGTATTTT
TRBV18	many	NA	TRBJ2-5	CASSPGETQYF	TGTGCCAGCAGTCCCGGTGAGACCCAGTACTTC
TRBV6-2/TRBV6-3	few	NA	TRBJ2-1	CASSSPLTLSGNEQFF	TGTGCCAGCAGTTCCCCTTTGACGCTATCGGGCAATGAGCAGTTCTTC
TRBV29-1	many	NA	TRBJ2-7	CSVSGTYEQYF	TGCAGCGTTTCGGGGACCTACGAGCAGTACTTC
TRBV28	NA	NA	TRBJ2-7	CASSSHRVRSPEQYF	TGTGCCAGCAGTTCCCACCGGGTCCGCTCCCCCGAGCAGTACTTC
TRBV12-3/TRBV12-4	NA	TRBD1	TRBJ2-5	CASRRTGQGAGRETQYF	TGTGCCAGCAGGCGTACGGGACAGGGGGCTGGTAGGGAGACCCAGTACTTC
TRBV12-3/TRBV12-4	NA	TRBD2	TRBJ2-3	CASSFTSGADTQYF	TGTGCCAGCAGTTTTACTAGCGGGGCAGATACGCAGTATTTT
TRBV12-3/TRBV12-4	NA	NA	TRBJ1-2	CASSPSVGVGYTF	TGTGCCAGCAGTCCCTCGGTGGGGGTTGGCTACACCTTC
TRBV4-1	few	NA	TRBJ2-6	CASSRGRQASGANVLTF	TGCGCCAGCAGCCGAGGGAGGCAGGCCTCTGGGGCCAACGTCCTGACTTTC
TRBV29-1	few	NA	TRBJ1-5	CSVMGSNQPQHF	TGCAGCGTTATGGGGTCCAATCAGCCCCAGCATTTT
TRBV27	many	NA	TRBJ2-3	CASTLSGPPDTQYF	TGTGCCAGCACCTTGAGCGGGCCCCCAGATACGCAGTATTTT
TRBV4-3	NA	NA	TRBJ1-4	CASSQDSSATNEKLFF	TGCGCCAGCAGCCAAGATAGCTCCGCAACTAATGAAAAACTGTTTTTT
TRBV15	few	TRBD2	TRBJ2-3	CATSKGTSSTDTQYF	TGTGCCACCAGCAAGGGGACTAGCAGCACAGATACGCAGTATTTT
TRBV7-9	few	NA	TRBJ2-7	CASTSGRYEQYF	TGTGCCAGCACCTCTGGAAGGTACGAGCAGTACTTC
TRBV12-3/TRBV12-4	many	NA	TRBJ2-7	CASSLGGPLYEQYF	TGTGCCAGCAGTTTGGGCGGTCCGCTCTACGAGCAGTACTTC
TRBV7-6	NA	NA	TRBJ2-3	CASSSYTLNTQYF	TGTGCCAGCAGCTCCTATACCCTAAATACGCAGTATTTT
TRBV5-1	NA	TRBD1	TRBJ2-1	CASSLGGAQGNEQFF	TGCGCCAGCAGCTTGGGAGGGGCACAGGGGAATGAGCAGTTCTTC
TRBV6-5	NA	NA	TRBJ1-1	CASSYVGVNTEAFF	TGTGCCAGCAGTTATGTGGGGGTAAACACTGAAGCTTTCTTT
TRBV25-1	many	TRBD2	TRBJ2-2	CASSEGLAGGRNTGELFF	TGTGCCAGCAGTGAGGGACTAGCGGGGGGGCGGAACACCGGGGAGCTGTTTTTT
TRBV12-3/TRBV12-4	few	TRBD2	TRBJ2-7	CASSPSGGGYEQYF	TGTGCCAGCAGTCCTAGCGGGGGGGGTTACGAGCAGTACTTC
TRBV24-1	NA	NA	TRBJ2-1	CATSQSGGPVWF	TGTGCCACCAGCCAATCTGGAGGGCCGGTTTGGTTC
TRBV27	few	NA	TRBJ2-1	CASSFVGDVDEQFF	TGTGCCAGCAGTTTCGTTGGGGATGTCGATGAGCAGTTCTTC
TRBV14	few	TRBD1	TRBJ1-2	CASEQTGNYGYTF	TGTGCCAGCGAACAGACAGGGAACTATGGCTACACCTTC
TRBV6-1	few	NA	TRBJ2-2	CASAYPGTTTTGELFF	TGTGCCAGCGCGTATCCCGGGACGACGACCACCGGGGAGCTGTTTTTT
TRBV6-2/TRBV6-3	NA	NA	TRBJ2-2	CASRASSSGELFF	TGTGCCAGCAGAGCCTCAAGTTCCGGGGAGCTGTTTTTT
TRBV6-2/TRBV6-3	few	NA	TRBJ1-1	CASSYFSGGGTEAFF	TGTGCCAGCAGTTACTTCTCGGGGGGTGGCACTGAAGCTTTCTTT
TRBV18	NA	TRBD2	TRBJ2-7	CASSPLREGLGEQYF	TGTGCCAGCTCACCCTTGCGGGAGGGCCTCGGGGAGCAGTACTTC
TRBV5-1	few	NA	TRBJ2-2	CASSLRVSTTGELFF	TGCGCCAGCAGCTTGCGGGTGTCGACCACCGGGGAGCTGTTTTTT
TRBV10-3	NA	NA	TRBJ2-7	CAISSIAAEFEQYF	TGTGCCATCAGTTCTATTGCAGCGGAGTTCGAGCAGTACTTC
TRBV11-2	few	TRBD1	TRBJ2-1	CASSSLAGGFDEQFF	TGTGCCAGCAGCTCCCTAGCAGGGGGCTTCGATGAGCAGTTCTTC
TRBV4-2	few	TRBD2	TRBJ2-7	CASREGGPSYEQYF	TGTGCCAGCCGGGAGGGGGGGCCCTCCTACGAGCAGTACTTC
TRBV5-5	NA	NA	TRBJ1-2	CASSAVGQGPYGYTF	TGTGCCAGCAGCGCGGTTGGACAAGGACCCTATGGCTACACCTTC
TRBV4-3	NA	TRBD1	TRBJ1-6	CASSFRDREDSPLHF	TGCGCCAGCAGCTTCCGGGACAGGGAGGATTCACCCCTCCACTTT
TRBV5-1	few	TRBD2	TRBJ2-5	CASSLVSSGEQETQYF	TGCGCCAGCAGCTTGGTCTCTAGCGGGGAACAAGAGACCCAGTACTTC
TRBV7-2	few	TRBD2	TRBJ2-5	CASSWGLVETQYF	TGTGCCAGCAGCTGGGGACTAGTAGAGACCCAGTACTTC
TRBV7-8	NA	TRBD2	TRBJ2-1	CASNEIGLAYNEQFF	TGTGCCAGCAATGAGATAGGACTAGCTTACAATGAGCAGTTCTTC
TRBV11-1	NA	TRBD2	TRBJ2-1	CASSLVGSGRVSSYNEQFF	TGTGCCAGCAGCTTAGTTGGTAGCGGGAGGGTCAGCTCCTACAATGAGCAGTTCTTC
TRBV7-2	many	TRBD2	TRBJ2-5	CASSLAATSGQETQYF	TGTGCCAGCAGCTTAGCGGCTACTAGCGGGCAAGAGACCCAGTACTTC
TRBV7-8	NA	NA	TRBJ2-6	CASSLRGRRIAGANVLTF	TGTGCCAGCAGCTTAAGGGGCAGGAGGATCGCTGGGGCCAACGTCCTGACTTTC
TRBV5-5	NA	TRBD1	TRBJ1-4	CASSVSGTANEKLFF	TGTGCCAGCAGCGTATCCGGGACAGCAAATGAAAAACTGTTTTTT
TRBV6-5	NA	NA	TRBJ2-7	CASSLTPTVGSYEQYF	TGTGCCAGCAGTTTGACCCCGACAGTGGGCTCCTACGAGCAGTACTTC
TRBV12-3/TRBV12-4	NA	NA	TRBJ1-5	CASSRTDQPQHF	TGTGCCAGCAGTCGGACGGATCAGCCCCAGCATTTT
TRBV5-6	NA	NA	TRBJ2-2	CASSLTGENTGELFF	TGTGCCAGCAGCTTGACAGGAGAAAACACCGGGGAGCTGTTTTTT
TRBV3-1	few	TRBD2	TRBJ2-5	CASRQLGTREAQYF	TGTGCCAGCAGGCAGCTCGGGACTAGAGAAGCCCAGTACTTC
TRBV6-4	few	TRBD2	TRBJ2-3	CASSPLSGGTDTQYF	TGTGCCAGCAGTCCTCTTAGCGGGGGCACAGATACGCAGTATTTT
TRBV27	NA	NA	TRBJ2-6	CASRNRDGANVLTF	TGTGCCAGCAGAAACAGGGACGGGGCCAACGTCCTGACTTTC
TRBV12-3/TRBV12-4	few	NA	TRBJ2-1	CASSFTDRPVYEQFF	TGTGCCAGCAGTTTCACCGACAGGCCCGTGTATGAGCAGTTCTTC
TRBV13	once	NA	TRBJ2-5	CASAWGSQLETQYF	TGTGCCAGTGCGTGGGGCAGCCAGTTAGAGACCCAGTACTTC